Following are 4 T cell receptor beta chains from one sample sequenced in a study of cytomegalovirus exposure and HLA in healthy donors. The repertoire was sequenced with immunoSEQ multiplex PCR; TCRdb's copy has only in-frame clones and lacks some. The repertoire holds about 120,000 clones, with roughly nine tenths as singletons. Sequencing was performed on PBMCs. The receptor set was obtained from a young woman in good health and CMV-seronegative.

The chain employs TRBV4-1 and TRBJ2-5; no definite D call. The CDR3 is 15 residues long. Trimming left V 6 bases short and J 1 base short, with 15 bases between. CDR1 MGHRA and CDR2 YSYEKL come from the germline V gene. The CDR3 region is CASSFSSASQETQYF. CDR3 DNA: TGCGCCAGCAGTTTCTCGTCAGCGAGCCAAGAGACCCAGTACTTC.

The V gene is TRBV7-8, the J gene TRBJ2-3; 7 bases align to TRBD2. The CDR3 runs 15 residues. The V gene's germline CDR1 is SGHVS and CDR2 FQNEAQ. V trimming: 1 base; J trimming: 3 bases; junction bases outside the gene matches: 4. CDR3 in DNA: TGTGCCAGCAGCTTAGTCGTCGGGGGGACAGATACGCAGTATTTT. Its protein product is CASSLVVGGTDTQYF. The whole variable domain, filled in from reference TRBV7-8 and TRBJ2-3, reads GAGVSQSPRYKVAKRGQDVALRCDPISGHVSLFWYQQALGQGPEFLTYFQNEAQLDKSGLPSDRFFAERPEGSVSTLKIQRTQQEDSAVYLCASSLVVGGTDTQYFGPGTRLTVL.

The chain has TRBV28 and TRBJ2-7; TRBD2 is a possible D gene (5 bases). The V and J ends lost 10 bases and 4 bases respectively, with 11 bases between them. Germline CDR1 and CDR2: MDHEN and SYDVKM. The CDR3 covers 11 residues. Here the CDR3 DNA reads TGTGCCACGATTTCGGGGTACGAGCAGTACGTC. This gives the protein CATISGYEQYV.

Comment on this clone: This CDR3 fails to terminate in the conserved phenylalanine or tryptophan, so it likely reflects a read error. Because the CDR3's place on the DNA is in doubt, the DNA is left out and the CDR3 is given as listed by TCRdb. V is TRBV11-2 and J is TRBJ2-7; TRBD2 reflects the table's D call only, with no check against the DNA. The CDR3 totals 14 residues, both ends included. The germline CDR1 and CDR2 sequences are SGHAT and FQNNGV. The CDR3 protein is CASSSTDLAGVYEG.